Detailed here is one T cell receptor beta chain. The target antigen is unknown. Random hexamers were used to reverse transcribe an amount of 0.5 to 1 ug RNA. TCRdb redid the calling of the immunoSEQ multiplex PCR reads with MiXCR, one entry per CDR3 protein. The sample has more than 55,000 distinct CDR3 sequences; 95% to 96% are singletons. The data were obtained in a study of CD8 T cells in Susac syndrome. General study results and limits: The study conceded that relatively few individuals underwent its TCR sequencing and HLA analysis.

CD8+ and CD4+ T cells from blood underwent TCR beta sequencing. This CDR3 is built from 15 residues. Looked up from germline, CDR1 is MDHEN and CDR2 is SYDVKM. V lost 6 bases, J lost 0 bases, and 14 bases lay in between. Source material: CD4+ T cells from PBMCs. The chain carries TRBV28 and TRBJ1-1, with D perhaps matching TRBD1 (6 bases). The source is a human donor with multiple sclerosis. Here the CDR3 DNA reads TGTGCCAGCAGACATCCAGGGGCCATGAACACTGAAGCTTTCTTT. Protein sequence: CASRHPGAMNTEAFF.